This T cell receptor (beta chain) was found in a study of immune cell composition in non-small cell lung cancer. Normal lung was taken at the farthest possible site, at least 3 cm from tumour. Overall study findings and caveats: TIL tumour reactivity correlated with maximal tumour-associated clone frequency in adenocarcinoma.

This clone has just a few counts. Its target is unknown. The sample holds other DNA sequences that translate to the same CDR3. The CDR3 covers 15 residues. With 5 bases clipped from V and 2 bases from J, the junction kept 6 bases outside the gene matches. The germline gives CDR1 MNHEY, CDR2 SMNVEV (reference sequence). The assay was immunoSEQ multiplex PCR, and TCRdb's table has in-frame clones only and misses some. The sample gives 5,000 to 7,000 clones, roughly four fifths of which show up once; almost 6.5% is in the top ten. V and J are TRBV27 and TRBJ2-7; 10 bases fit TRBD1. The sequenced sample was non-adjacent lung tissue. This TCR derives from a human donor with non-small cell lung cancer. In nucleotides, the CDR3 is TGTGCCAGCAGTCTCCGACAGGGGGCCACCTACGAGCAGTACTTC. Its translation: CASSLRQGATYEQYF.